These T cell receptor beta chains were read from a single sample in a study of T cells after posttransplantation cyclophosphamide. Assay: immunoSEQ multiplex PCR; the TCRdb copy retains only in-frame clones and omits some. This table holds thousands of clones, about 84% found once. Material for sequencing was CD8+ T cells sorted from PBMCs. These receptor sequences come from a woman in her forties or fifties in good health and a related stem cell transplant donor. The CDR3 runs from the conserved cysteine through the conserved F or W. The D gene is left open where the match is weak.

D	V	J	CDR3
TRBD1	TRBV27	TRBJ2-7	CASTPGRGQISDEQYF
TRBD1	TRBV10-3	TRBJ1-1	CAISTGGSEAFF
NA	TRBV6-1	TRBJ2-3	CASSDEGDTHPPDTQYF
NA	TRBV7-9	TRBJ2-7	CASSRGAIPYEQYF
NA	TRBV19	TRBJ2-1	CASRSQGSSYNEQFF
TRBD1	TRBV9	TRBJ1-4	CASTPGQGKGEKLFF
TRBD1	TRBV4-1	TRBJ2-5	CASSWDRLQETQYF
TRBD2	TRBV5-4	TRBJ2-1	CASSGGTSGGADEQFF
NA	TRBV27	TRBJ1-1	CASSPLRTANNPHPPWDTEAFF
NA	TRBV27	TRBJ2-6	CATTRSSGANVLTF
TRBD1	TRBV9	TRBJ2-7	CASSARDRDNEQYF
NA	TRBV6-5	TRBJ1-4	CASSLDRSNEKLFF
NA	TRBV18	TRBJ2-3	CASSLSSTDTQYF
NA	TRBV9	TRBJ1-1	CASSVVWTTEAFF
NA	TRBV5-4	TRBJ2-1	CASSFSYNEQFF
NA	TRBV28	TRBJ1-1	CASSSGSTENTEAFF
NA	TRBV4-2	TRBJ2-1	CASSVHSGNEQFF
TRBD2	TRBV7-9	TRBJ2-7	CAVLPGLAGFYEQYF
TRBD2	TRBV11-2	TRBJ2-7	CASSAIAGGSYEQYF
NA	TRBV7-2	TRBJ2-7	CASSLGQSAYEQYF
TRBD1	TRBV25-1	TRBJ2-3	CAATGVWEDTQYF
TRBD2	TRBV5-6	TRBJ2-3	CASSWEREISDTQYF
NA	TRBV11-2	TRBJ1-4	CASSPLGGIEEKLFF
TRBD2	TRBV30	TRBJ2-7	CAWTPAGGYEQYF
NA	TRBV15	TRBJ2-2	CATRELRAGELFF
NA	TRBV21-1	TRBJ1-3	CASSKRAWNTIYF
TRBD2	TRBV9	TRBJ2-5	CASSAGTSAETQYF
TRBD1	TRBV28	TRBJ1-2	CASSFRGTVERGYTF
TRBD2	TRBV6-4	TRBJ2-1	CASSEKGLASNEQFF
TRBD1	TRBV18	TRBJ2-7	CASTDRNGNEQYF
NA	TRBV5-1	TRBJ1-4	CASSLAGWLPATNEKLFF
TRBD1	TRBV5-5	TRBJ1-5	CASSPGQVSQPQHF
NA	TRBV14	TRBJ2-1	CASTLGPFEVYNEQFF
TRBD1	TRBV14	TRBJ2-3	CASSQDLGGQDQDTQYF
TRBD1	TRBV19	TRBJ1-1	CASSIREDRGRNTEAFF
TRBD2	TRBV27	TRBJ2-1	CASSLGTSVVGEQFF
NA	TRBV7-6	TRBJ2-3	CASSLEGAGGSTDTQYF
NA	TRBV4-2	TRBJ2-6	CASSQDLSSGANVLTF
TRBD1	TRBV7-6	TRBJ1-6	CASSLQGGGSPLHF
TRBD2	TRBV5-8	TRBJ2-1	CASSPRSGRRNEQFF
TRBD2	TRBV4-1	TRBJ2-7	CASSQVGGSSYEQYF
NA	TRBV6-1	TRBJ1-2	CASWKGYKGGYGYTF
NA	TRBV27	TRBJ1-4	CASSLWGGDNEKLFF
NA	TRBV10-3	TRBJ2-1	CAISDDLADNEQFF
TRBD2	TRBV4-1	TRBJ2-1	CASSQGPSGNNEQFF
NA	TRBV2	TRBJ1-1	CANQGGTEAFF
TRBD1	TRBV25-1	TRBJ2-7	CASSVNRGVYEQYF
NA	TRBV28	TRBJ2-1	CASSSTGDNEQFF
NA	TRBV25-1	TRBJ2-5	CASSARGGIETQYF
TRBD1	TRBV29-1	TRBJ1-1	CSVEDLLGTGTSLSKDTEAFF
NA	TRBV6-4	TRBJ2-1	CASSDSQGSYNEQFF
NA	TRBV10-1	TRBJ1-1	CASSRSVVTEAFF
NA	TRBV11-2	NA	CASSLGYYEQYF
NA	TRBV5-6	TRBJ1-6	CASSSPFDTGTSYNSPLHF
TRBD2	TRBV6-1	TRBJ2-1	CASSEKTSGYNEQFF